This T cell receptor beta chain was identified during a study of blood T cell repertoires in COVID-19. Study-wide background: Both acute and convalescent COVID-19 samples were obtained from the United States, Italy and Spain.

The ends lost 1 base at V and 4 bases at J; junction bases unmatched: 24. The CDR3 extends over 22 amino acids. The germline gives CDR1 GTSNPN, CDR2 SVGIG (reference sequence). Only in-frame clones appear in the TCRdb table, and some are missing; sequencing was by immunoSEQ multiplex PCR. The sample carries 150,000 to 200,000 clones, 86% recorded once. Sequenced material: peripheral blood. The chain employs TRBV30 and TRBJ2-1; TRBD2 agrees at 11 bases. This TCR was recovered from a man between 65 and 85 years old with acute or convalescent COVID-19. The CDR3 is CAWSALMWLGLAGGPGYNEQFF. In DNA, the CDR3 is TGTGCCTGGAGTGCACTCATGTGGTTGGGGCTAGCGGGAGGACCAGGTTACAATGAGCAGTTCTTC.